The rows below give T cell receptor beta chains drawn from one sample of a study of T cell responses to AZD1222 COVID-19 vaccine. Here immunoSEQ multiplex PCR was the method, and the copy in TCRdb shows in-frame clones only, minus some. The table includes 110,000 to 150,000 clones, roughly nine tenths detected once. The source material was peripheral blood, sampled on day 0 of AZD1222 vaccination. These receptors all come from an adult in good health. Each CDR3 is given with its conserved first and last residue. Fields, in order: CDR3 length, clone size, J gene, D gene, V gene, CDR3 DNA, CDR3 protein. A D gene is named only where the DNA matches it firmly. The size entry is marked missing in some rows and otherwise reads once, few, many or a size class.

15 - TRBJ1-4 - TRBV6-6 TGTGCCAGCAGTTACGCCCGGGGGGGGAATGAAAAACTGTTTTTT CASSYARGGNEKLFF
17 - TRBJ2-7 TRBD2 TRBV13 TGTGCCAGCAGCATCCAGGGACTAGCGGGAGAAGTATCGGAGCAGTACTTC CASSIQGLAGEVSEQYF
14 - TRBJ2-1 - TRBV28 TGTGCCAGCAGCCCACTAGCCTCTGTCTATGAGCAGTTCTTC CASSPLASVYEQFF
11 - TRBJ2-3 - TRBV7-9 TGTGCCAGCAGCTTCGGAGATACGCAGTATTTT CASSFGDTQYF
14 once TRBJ1-1 - TRBV6-5 TGTGCCAGCAGTCCTAACCTCTCGAACACTGAAGCTTTCTTT CASSPNLSNTEAFF
12 - TRBJ1-2 - TRBV12-5 TGTGCTAGTGGGGGACGGGGGTATGGCTACACCTTC CASGGRGYGYTF
15 few TRBJ1-6 - TRBV4-3 TGCGCCAGCAGCCAAGAGCTACGCCCAAGGTCACCCCTCCACTTT CASSQELRPRSPLHF
19 - TRBJ2-2 TRBD2 TRBV11-2 TGTGCCAGCAGCTTAGTATCTTTAGGGCTAGCGGGAGACACCGGGGAGCTGTTTTTT CASSLVSLGLAGDTGELFF
14 - TRBJ2-7 TRBD1 TRBV7-8 TGTGCCAGCAGCCCTGAGGGGACAGCCTACGAGCAGTACTTC CASSPEGTAYEQYF
15 once TRBJ2-7 - TRBV7-9 TGTGCCAGCAGCTTAGGGTTGTCTAGCTCCTACGAGCAGTACTTC CASSLGLSSSYEQYF
13 - TRBJ2-1 - TRBV9 TGTGCCAGCAGCGTATTCTCCGGTAATGAGCAGTTCTTC CASSVFSGNEQFF
14 - TRBJ1-5 - TRBV7-2 TGTGCCAGCAGCTTAGGAGGGGGGAATCAGCCCCAGCATTTT CASSLGGGNQPQHF
14 - TRBJ1-2 TRBD1 TRBV3-1/TRBV3-2 TGTGCCAGCAGCCAAGGTTTACAGGGGTATGGCTACACCTTC CASSQGLQGYGYTF
13 once TRBJ1-2 TRBD1 TRBV14 TGTGCCAGCAGCCAAGAGACAGGGGATGGCTACACCTTC CASSQETGDGYTF
16 once TRBJ2-1 TRBD1 TRBV11-3 TGTGCCAGCAGCGGAGGGACCGGGACAGGGTTCAATGAGCAGTTCTTC CASSGGTGTGFNEQFF
15 - TRBJ2-3 TRBD2 TRBV20-1 TGCAGTGCTAGTATGTCTAGCGGGACAACAGATACGCAGTATTTT CSASMSSGTTDTQYF
14 - TRBJ2-1 - TRBV4-1 TGCGCCAGCAGCCAGGCCTCTAGTTACAATGAGCAGTTCTTC CASSQASSYNEQFF
15 - TRBJ2-3 - TRBV7-9 TGTGCCAGCGGGGAACCTGGGACTTCCACAGATACGCAGTATTTT CASGEPGTSTDTQYF
11 - TRBJ2-2 - TRBV6-2/TRBV6-3 TGTGCCAGCAGTTCTACCGGGGAGCTGTTTTTT CASSSTGELFF
15 once TRBJ1-5 - TRBV3-1/TRBV3-2 TGTGCCAGCAGCCCCCGGGACCGAGGCAATCAGCCCCAGCATTTT CASSPRDRGNQPQHF